The 17 T cell receptor beta chains reported below all come from one sample, sequenced in a study of T-cell reconstitution after alpha-beta-depleted transplantation in children. As it was prepared, the TCRbeta library received unique molecular identifiers. TCRdb used MiXCR to reprocess the PCR reads, holding one entry per CDR3 protein. The sample holds over 100,000 distinct CDR3 sequences, around 6.1% seen once. The material sequenced was PBMCs, mostly from graft donor cells, taken 60 days after TCRalphabeta/CD19-depleted stem cell transplant. These receptors were collected from a female patient aged 2-10 years who had a stem cell transplant for Fanconi anemia, so the T cells may come from the graft donor.

This clonotype was detected many times. This chain links TRBV5-1 with TRBJ2-5, with 8 bases fitting TRBD2. With 0 bases clipped from V and 5 bases from J, the junction kept 12 bases outside the gene matches. The CDR3 is 17 amino acids. Germline CDR1 SGHRS, CDR2 YFSETQ. The chain's CDR3 is CASSLGPAGATGETQYF. CDR3 nucleotide sequence: TGCGCCAGCAGCTTGGGCCCAGCGGGGGCCACCGGGGAGACCCAGTACTTC.

This clonotype was counted ten times or more. The chain is built from TRBV7-3 and TRBJ1-2; D unresolved. Trimming left V 1 base short and J 2 bases short, with 8 bases between. The CDR3 length is 14 residues. Looked up from germline, CDR1 is SGHTA and CDR2 is FQGTGA. The CDR3 DNA sequence: TGTGCCAGCAGCTTAAAGGGTTTAAACTATGGCTACACCTTC. Translation: CASSLKGLNYGYTF.

At least ten counts were recorded for this clonotype. This chain joins TRBV10-2 and TRBJ2-5, with D unclear. Germline V gene sequence: CDR1 WSHSY, CDR2 SAAADI. The CDR3 has 12 amino acids. Trimming took 5 bases from V and 8 from J, leaving 12 bases between them. CDR3 in DNA: TGCGCCAGCAGTAAAGGCGCTGGAACCCAGTACTTC. It specifies CASSKGAGTQYF.

This clonotype was seen repeatedly, ten times or more. CDR3 sequence: CASSPTGTGAYEQYF. In DNA form, the CDR3 reads TGTGCCAGCAGTCCAACCGGGACAGGGGCATACGAGCAGTACTTC. The genes are TRBV6-5 and TRBJ2-7; 10 nucleotides match TRBD1. Germline-derived CDR1 and CDR2 are MNHEY and SVGAGI. V lost 5 bases to trimming and J lost 4 bases; unmatched junction nucleotides: 8. This CDR3 has 15 amino acids.

This sequence joins TRBV29-1 and TRBJ1-5; D possibly corresponds to TRBD1 (5 bases). CDR1 SQVTM and CDR2 ANQGSEA come from the germline V gene. The CDR3 is 15 residues long. V lost 4 bases and J lost 3, with 16 bases in between. In DNA form, the CDR3 reads TGCAGCGTTGGGGGCTTGAACACAGTCAATCAGCCCCAGCATTTT. The encoded protein is CSVGGLNTVNQPQHF. The variable domain in full, completed from reference TRBV29-1 and TRBJ1-5, reads SAVISQKPSRDICQRGTSLTIQCQVDSQVTMMFWYRQQPGQSLTLIATANQGSEATYESGFVIDKFPISRPNLTFSTLTVSNMSPEDSSIYLCSVGGLNTVNQPQHFGDGTRLSIL.

Many counts were recorded for this clonotype. The chain uses TRBV12-3 or TRBV12-4 and TRBJ2-7; no definite D call. V lost 2 bases and J 2 bases, leaving 4 bases between the germline ends. This CDR3 has 12 amino acids. As DNA, the CDR3 is TGTGCCAGCAGTTTATCGACCTACGAGCAGTACTTC. Its translation: CASSLSTYEQYF.

This clonotype has ten or more counts. The V and J genes are TRBV7-6 and TRBJ1-1; D unresolved. V lost 2 bases and J lost 0, with 4 bases in between. The CDR3 runs 13 residues. Germline V lookup: CDR1 SGHVS, CDR2 FNYEAQ. CDR3 nucleotides: TGTGCCAGCAGCTTACGGCTGAACACTGAAGCTTTCTTT. This translates into CASSLRLNTEAFF.

The sample holds many counts of this clonotype. CDR3 DNA sequence: TGTGCCAGCAGATCGCAACCTTCCTACGAGCAGTACTTC. This encodes CASRSQPSYEQYF. The rearrangement joins TRBV6-2 or TRBV6-3 to TRBJ2-7, with D unclear. V was cut by 6 bases and J by 1 base, with 10 bases left in between. There are 13 residues in the CDR3. Germline V gene data show CDR1 as MNHEY and CDR2 as SVGEGT.

This clonotype was recorded many times. The rearrangement uses TRBV9 and TRBJ2-7; weak D call: TRBD1 (5 bases). Trimming took off 0 bases at V and 4 bases at J, with 11 bases between the two ends. The CDR3 spans 14 residues. Germline CDR1 SGDLS, CDR2 YYNGEE. CDR3 nucleotide sequence: TGTGCCAGCAGCGTAGACCAGGGTCGGTACGAGCAGTACTTC. Translated, it gives CASSVDQGRYEQYF.

About this clonotype: A much larger clonotype is one base distant, so this may be a read error. Since no conserved phenylalanine or tryptophan closes the CDR3, a read error is the likely cause. This chain joins TRBV5-1 and TRBJ2-7; the D is unclear. This CDR3 is built from 15 residues. V was shortened by 2 bases and J by 4 bases, with 16 bases between the two germline ends. Germline CDR1 SGHRS, CDR2 YFSETQ. The CDR3 loop reads CASSFGGVGQYEQYL. The CDR3 DNA sequence: TGCGCCAGCAGCTTCGGCGGAGTCGGGCAATACGAGCAGTACTTG.

This clonotype was seen ten or more times. Here the CDR3 DNA reads TGTGCCAGCAGTGGGACTAGCGGGGGGTCACTCCTGAGCACAGATACGCAGTATTTT. It translates to CASSGTSGGSLLSTDTQYF. V is TRBV2 and J is TRBJ2-3; TRBD2 matches 14 bases. V was pared by 4 bases and J by 0 bases, with 9 bases of the junction left unmatched. The CDR3 spans 19 residues. Germline-derived CDR1 and CDR2 are SNHLY and FYNNEI.

This clonotype was counted only a few times. The chain combines TRBV7-2 with TRBJ1-5; the D gene is possibly TRBD1 (6 bases). Per germline, CDR1 SGHTA and CDR2 FQGNSA. CDR3 length: 13 amino acids. V was pared by 5 bases and J by 7 bases, with 12 bases between. The CDR3 loop is CASSGNRAQPQHF. Written as DNA, the CDR3 is TGTGCCAGCAGCGGCAACAGGGCCCAGCCCCAGCATTTT. Looking up the rest from reference TRBV7-2 and TRBJ1-5 gives the full variable domain: GAGVSQSPSNKVTEKGKDVELRCDPISGHTALYWYRQSLGQGLEFLIYFQGNSAPDKSGLPSDRFSAERTGGSVSTLTIQRTQQEDSAVYLCASSGNRAQPQHFGDGTRLSIL.

The chain is built from TRBV5-1 and TRBJ2-7; 10 bases agree with TRBD1. The CDR3 consists of 14 residues. From germline, CDR1 is SGHRS and CDR2 YFSETQ. J gave up 4 bases and V 5 bases, and 6 bases lay outside the gene matches. CDR3 nucleotide sequence: TGCGCCAGCAGTTTTCGGGACAGGGGTTACGAGCAGTACTTC. Amino acid sequence: CASSFRDRGYEQYF.

The rearrangement joins TRBV12-3 or TRBV12-4 to TRBJ1-2; 7 bases line up with TRBD1. The V segment lost 5 bases and the J segment 10 bases; nucleotides outside the gene matches: 4. The CDR3 has 11 amino acids. The chain's CDR3 is CASSPGQFYTF. The CDR3 DNA follows: TGTGCCAGCAGTCCGGGACAGTTCTACACCTTC.

The chain recombines TRBV4-1 with TRBJ2-5; 8 bases agree with TRBD2. The CDR3 covers 15 residues. V was pared by 2 bases and J by 6 bases, with 8 bases of the junction left unmatched. Germline CDR1 MGHRA, CDR2 YSYEKL. The CDR3: CASSQTGLALQTQYF. The CDR3 coding sequence is TGCGCCAGCAGCCAAACCGGACTAGCTCTACAGACCCAGTACTTC.

A word on this clonotype: Likely a read error: the CDR3 ends without its conserved phenylalanine or tryptophan. CDR3 coding DNA: TGCAGTGCTAGTAGGGGGGCGGGTTTAAATGGCTACACCTAC. This encodes CSASRGAGLNGYTY. The chain combines TRBV20-1 with TRBJ1-2; D may be TRBD1 (6 bases). Looked up from germline, CDR1 is DFQATT and CDR2 is SNEGSKA (reference sequence). This CDR3 has 14 amino acids. The V gene lost 3 bases and the J gene lost 6 bases, with 17 bases spanning the gap.

In its sample, this clonotype was seen many times. CDR3 amino acids: CATVSGTVNEKLFF. DNA of the CDR3: TGTGCCACCGTAAGTGGAACAGTTAATGAAAAACTGTTTTTT. The chain recombines TRBV28 with TRBJ1-4; D not resolved. Deletions cut 10 bases from V and 4 bases from J, with 16 bases between. The CDR3 has 14 residues. Germline-derived CDR1 and CDR2 are MDHEN and SYDVKM.